Listed here are 30 T cell receptor beta chains from one sample, sequenced in a study of identical twins. TCRdb recomputed calls from the 5' RACE reads with MiXCR, one row per CDR3 protein. Among some 690,000 distinct CDR3 sequences listed, roughly 20% were seen once. These same records also appear under a second study, on T cells expressing NK-cell markers.

Specimen: PBMCs. The source of these receptors is a woman aged 18 to 35 in good health.

This clonotype was seen ten or more times. The chain couples TRBV12-3 or TRBV12-4 to TRBJ2-3, with TRBD2 matching over 7 bases. J lost 3 bases, V lost 4 bases, and 4 bases had no gene match. The CDR3 runs to 14 residues. CDR3 region: CASSSGGRTDTQYF. In DNA form, the CDR3 reads TGTGCCAGCAGTTCCGGGGGGAGGACAGATACGCAGTATTTT.

J is TRBJ2-1 and V is TRBV7-2, with 8 nucleotides matching TRBD2. The CDR3 contains 16 residues. The germline V gene has CDR1 SGHTA and CDR2 FQGNSA. The J segment lost 2 bases and the V segment lost 1 base, leaving 4 bases of the junction unmatched. The CDR3 bases are TGTGCCAGCAGCTTAGTAGGTAGCGGGGCCTACAATGAGCAGTTCTTC. Protein: CASSLVGSGAYNEQFF. The whole variable domain, remainder taken from reference TRBV7-2 and TRBJ2-1, is GAGVSQSPSNKVTEKGKDVELRCDPISGHTALYWYRQSLGQGLEFLIYFQGNSAPDKSGLPSDRFSAERTGGSVSTLTIQRTQQEDSAVYLCASSLVGSGAYNEQFFGPGTRLTVL.

This clonotype was detected only a few times. The V gene is TRBV5-1, the J gene TRBJ2-1; D remains unclear. The CDR3 totals 17 residues. Germline assignment: CDR1 SGHRS and CDR2 YFSETQ. Trimming took off 4 bases at V and 0 bases at J, with 17 bases between the two ends. The CDR3 loop is CASSPRSRHGSYNEQFF. CDR3 DNA: TGCGCCAGCAGCCCCCGCTCCCGGCATGGCTCCTACAATGAGCAGTTCTTC.

This clonotype has just a few counts. The chain uses TRBV6-5 and TRBJ2-3; the match to TRBD2 covers 9 bases. CDR1 is MNHEY and CDR2 is SVGAGI in the germline V gene. With 2 bases clipped from V and 1 base from J, the junction kept 4 bases outside the gene matches. CDR3 length: 16 amino acids. CDR3 nucleotide sequence: TGTGCCAGCAGTTACGGGGGCGGGGGGGGCACAGATACGCAGTATTTT. Amino acids: CASSYGGGGGTDTQYF.

The chain couples TRBV6-1 to TRBJ2-7, with 9 bases matching TRBD2. The CDR3 is made up of 18 amino acids. CDR1 MNHNS and CDR2 SASEGT come from the germline V gene. Trimming removed 6 bases from V and 2 bases from J; junction bases left unmatched: 17. This CDR3 reads CASSPPGLAISTTYEQYF. The CDR3 bases are TGTGCCAGCAGCCCGCCGGGACTAGCAATATCCACTACCTACGAGCAGTACTTC.

The chain has TRBV7-3 and TRBJ2-6; weak D call: TRBD1 (6 bases). Between the trimmed V and J ends, which lost 5 bases and 11 bases, there was a span of 16 bases. Germline V gene sequence: CDR1 SGHTA, CDR2 FQGTGA. The CDR3 has 14 amino acids. DNA for the CDR3: TGTGCCAGCAGCCCTACGGACAGTGAAGACGTCCTGACTTTC. The encoded protein is CASSPTDSEDVLTF. Together with reference TRBV7-3 and TRBJ2-6, the CDR3 gives the full variable domain: GAGVSQTPSNKVTEKGKYVELRCDPISGHTALYWYRQSLGQGPEFLIYFQGTGAADDSGLPNDRFFAVRPEGSVSTLKIQRTERGDSAVYLCASSPTDSEDVLTFGAGSRLTVL.

The J gene is TRBJ2-1, the V gene TRBV6-5; 8 bases line up with TRBD2. J lost 6 bases, V lost 4 bases, and 14 bases had no gene match. This CDR3 contains 17 residues. Germline V lookup: CDR1 MNHEY, CDR2 SVGAGI. Here the CDR3 DNA reads TGTGCCAGCAGTTTCGGGGCAGGGACTAGTGGGTTCAATGAGCAGTTCTTC. Its protein is CASSFGAGTSGFNEQFF.

This clonotype was seen more than once but under ten times. This chain connects TRBV29-1 to TRBJ1-4, with D possibly TRBD1 on 5 matching bases. V was pared by 3 bases and J by 2 bases, with 10 bases between. The germline V gene encodes CDR1 SQVTM and CDR2 ANQGSEA. The CDR3 runs 14 residues. The CDR3 here is CSVEPRGTNEKLFF. In DNA form, the CDR3 reads TGCAGCGTTGAGCCGCGGGGGACTAATGAAAAACTGTTTTTT.

The rearrangement joins TRBV12-3 or TRBV12-4 to TRBJ1-2; D gene uncertain. V was shortened by 2 bases and J by 7 bases, with 8 bases between the two germline ends. This CDR3 is 12 amino acids long. The CDR3 coding sequence is TGTGCCAGCAGTTTATCGGGATTTGGCTACACCTTC. Protein sequence: CASSLSGFGYTF.

The V gene is TRBV7-8, the J gene TRBJ1-2; D unresolved. The CDR3 extends over 13 amino acids. Germline-derived CDR1 and CDR2 are SGHVS and FQNEAQ. V lost 5 bases and J 3 bases, leaving 10 bases between the germline ends. CDR3 DNA sequence: TGTGCCAGCAGCACTGGGCCGGACTATGGCTACACCTTC. This gives the protein CASSTGPDYGYTF.

The chain employs TRBV20-1 and TRBJ2-1, with a weak D call TRBD2 (5 bases). The V and J ends lost 2 bases and 3 bases respectively, with 8 bases between them. CDR1 and CDR2 (germline): DFQATT, SNEGSKA (reference sequence). This CDR3 has 13 amino acids. The DNA for the CDR3 is TGCAGTGCTAGAAGTACTAGCTACAATGAGCAGTTCTTC. This translates into CSARSTSYNEQFF.

This clonotype was seen a few times. The genes are TRBV5-6 and TRBJ1-6; tentative D call: TRBD1 (6 bases). This CDR3 contains 16 residues. Trimming took off 2 bases at V and 6 bases at J, with 15 bases between the two ends. Per the germline V gene, CDR1 is SGHDT and CDR2 is YYEEEE. CDR3 residues: CASSFKGGSGNSPLHF. In nucleotides, the CDR3 is TGTGCCAGCAGCTTCAAAGGGGGTTCGGGTAATTCACCCCTCCACTTT.

This clonotype was seen repeatedly, ten times or more. V is TRBV12-3 or TRBV12-4 and J is TRBJ2-7; 12 bases line up with TRBD1. Trimming removed 3 bases from V and 4 bases from J; junction bases left unmatched: 4. This CDR3 has 15 residues. This CDR3 is CASSFPGQGAYEQYF. The CDR3 DNA reads as TGTGCCAGCAGTTTCCCGGGACAGGGGGCTTACGAGCAGTACTTC.

This sequence joins TRBV2 and TRBJ2-6; tentative D call: TRBD1 (5 bases). V was clipped by 7 bases and J by 1 base, with 14 bases between them. Germline V gene data show CDR1 as SNHLY and CDR2 as FYNNEI. The CDR3 covers 16 residues. The CDR3 sequence is CASTRGSLSGANVLTF. CDR3 in DNA: TGTGCCAGCACTAGGGGAAGCTTATCTGGGGCCAACGTCCTGACTTTC.

This clonotype appeared a few times. V usage is TRBV20-1 and J usage is TRBJ2-5; 8 nucleotides agree with TRBD2. This CDR3 contains 15 residues. Looked up from germline, CDR1 is DFQATT and CDR2 is SNEGSKA (reference sequence). V dropped 5 bases and J dropped 1; count of bases not matched to a gene: 9. The CDR3 sequence: CSAVRAGAFQETQYF. The CDR3 DNA is TGCAGTGCTGTGAGAGCGGGAGCCTTCCAAGAGACCCAGTACTTC.

This chain joins TRBV7-6 and TRBJ2-3, with 12 bases aligning to TRBD2. V dropped 4 bases and J dropped 5; count of bases not matched to a gene: 7. CDR1 SGHVS and CDR2 FNYEAQ come from the germline V gene. This CDR3 comprises 16 residues. In DNA, the CDR3 is TGTGCCAGCAGCTCAAGGACTAGCGGGGAAAAAGATACGCAGTATTTT. Amino acids: CASSSRTSGEKDTQYF.

The chain employs TRBV7-8 and TRBJ2-1, with D perhaps given as TRBD1 or TRBD2 (6 bases each). V was clipped by 2 bases and J by 4 bases, with 18 bases between them. Germline V CDR1 and CDR2: SGHVS, FQNEAQ. The CDR3 sequence is 17 residues long. CDR3 in amino acids: CASSLFARDKVYNEQFF. CDR3 nucleotide sequence: TGTGCCAGCAGCTTATTTGCGCGGGACAAAGTATACAATGAGCAGTTCTTC. The full variable domain, in which reference TRBV7-8 and TRBJ2-1 provide the parts outside the CDR3, is GAGVSQSPRYKVAKRGQDVALRCDPISGHVSLFWYQQALGQGPEFLTYFQNEAQLDKSGLPSDRFFAERPEGSVSTLKIQRTQQEDSAVYLCASSLFARDKVYNEQFFGPGTRLTVL.

In its sample, this clonotype was seen a few times. This chain joins TRBV2 and TRBJ1-1, with D hard to call. Germline CDR1 reads SNHLY; CDR2 reads FYNNEI. The CDR3 is 15 amino acids. V shed 4 bases and J shed 4 bases, with 16 bases lying between them. CDR3 nucleotides: TGTGCCAGCAGTGGGTTTTGGGCCACGATCACTGAAGCTTTCTTT. Protein product: CASSGFWATITEAFF.

In its sample, this clonotype was seen a few times. The rearrangement joins TRBV12-3 or TRBV12-4 to TRBJ2-7; D remains unclear. The CDR3 is 16 residues long. V was trimmed by 8 bases and J by 0 bases, leaving 20 bases between them. CDR3 DNA: TGTGCCAGCGCCCCCTCAGAAGGTCGAAGCTCCTACGAGCAGTACTTC. It yields the protein CASAPSEGRSSYEQYF.

The genes are TRBV3-1 and TRBJ1-2; a possible D gene is TRBD1 (5 bases). Germline V gene lookup returns CDR1 LGHDT and CDR2 YNNKEL (reference sequence). Trimming took 0 bases from V and 5 from J, leaving 13 bases between them. The CDR3 loop spans 15 amino acids. The CDR3 DNA is TGTGCCAGCAGCCAAGATGTCGGCAGGGAATATGGCTACACCTTC. Protein sequence: CASSQDVGREYGYTF.

CDR3 protein: CASSYRDRQIEQYF. CDR3 coding DNA: TGTGCCAGCAGCTACCGGGACAGGCAAATCGAGCAGTACTTC. The V call is TRBV7-9, the J call TRBJ2-7; 8 bases line up with TRBD1. V was clipped by 4 bases and J by 6 bases; unmatched bases: 8. CDR3 length equals 14 residues. Per germline, CDR1 SEHNR and CDR2 FQNEAQ (reference sequence).

The rearrangement links TRBV9 to TRBJ2-3, with D perhaps being TRBD1 or TRBD2 (5 bases each). Trimming cost V 3 bases and J 3 bases, with 14 bases left between them. The CDR3 covers 15 residues. Germline CDR1 SGDLS, CDR2 YYNGEE. The CDR3 DNA sequence: TGTGCCAGCAGCGCGTGGGGGAAACGGACAGATACGCAGTATTTT. Amino acids: CASSAWGKRTDTQYF. Combining the CDR3 with reference TRBV9 and TRBJ2-3 gives the whole variable domain DSGVTQTPKHLITATGQRVTLRCSPRSGDLSVYWYQQSLDQGLQFLIQYYNGEERAKGNILERFSAQQFPDLHSELNLSSLELGDSALYFCASSAWGKRTDTQYFGPGTRLTVL.

The rearrangement uses TRBV5-1 and TRBJ2-5; D possibly matches TRBD1 or TRBD2 (6 bases each). This CDR3 has 16 residues. Germline V gene lookup returns CDR1 SGHRS and CDR2 YFSETQ. V was cut by 0 bases and J by 4 bases, with 16 bases left in between. The CDR3 DNA sequence: TGCGCCAGCAGCTTGGCATTGATGGGGGGCCGAGAGACCCAGTACTTC. This codes for CASSLALMGGRETQYF.

This rearrangement joins TRBV5-1 to TRBJ2-1; 11 bases map to TRBD2. Germline CDR1 SGHRS, CDR2 YFSETQ. The length of the CDR3 is 16 residues. J was trimmed by 10 bases and V by 2 bases; bases with no gene match: 11. CDR3 sequence reads: CASSFSLAGGLGEQFF. CDR3 coding DNA: TGCGCCAGCAGCTTCTCCCTAGCGGGGGGCTTGGGGGAGCAGTTCTTC.

The chain is built from TRBV25-1 and TRBJ2-7; either TRBD1 or TRBD2 may fit D (5 bases each). Germline assignment: CDR1 MGHDK and CDR2 SYGVNS. The CDR3 extends over 14 amino acids. V lost 4 bases, J lost 3 bases, and 13 bases lay in between. CDR3 protein: CASSADRDLYEQYF. Here the CDR3 DNA reads TGTGCCAGCAGTGCGGACCGGGACCTCTACGAGCAGTACTTC.

The chain has TRBV20-1 and TRBJ2-1, with 11 bases identical to TRBD2. V was clipped by 6 bases and J by 10 bases; unmatched bases: 11. The germline V gene encodes CDR1 DFQATT and CDR2 SNEGSKA (reference sequence). This CDR3 contains 14 residues. CDR3 bases: TGCAGTGCCCAAACTAGCGGGGGTGGAGGCGAGCAGTTCTTC. As protein: CSAQTSGGGGEQFF.

This clonotype was picked up a small number of times. V gene TRBV20-1 combines with J gene TRBJ2-7; D possibly corresponds to TRBD1 (6 bases). The V and J ends lost 5 bases and 2 bases respectively, with 10 bases between them. The germline gives CDR1 DFQATT, CDR2 SNEGSKA (reference sequence). This CDR3 is built from 12 residues. CDR3 loop: CSAPRQAYEQYF. The CDR3 DNA is TGCAGTGCTCCCCGACAGGCCTACGAGCAGTACTTC.

The rearrangement joins TRBV5-6 to TRBJ2-5; D gene unclear. The CDR3 has 13 residues. Germline assignment: CDR1 SGHDT and CDR2 YYEEEE. Trimming cost V 4 bases and J 5 bases, with 12 bases left between them. As DNA, the CDR3 is TGTGCCAGCAGCCCGGTGCTCGAGGAGACCCAGTACTTC. The encoded protein is CASSPVLEETQYF.

This clonotype was detected only a few times. The J gene is TRBJ2-1, the V gene TRBV7-6; TRBD2 matches 7 bases. Unmatched junction bases numbered 23, after V lost 7 bases and J lost 5 bases. The CDR3 has 19 residues. Germline CDR1 reads SGHVS; CDR2 reads FNYEAQ. In DNA, the CDR3 is TGTGCCAGCACTCCACCCCTAGGGGAGGGATGGTGGGGTGACAATGAGCAGTTCTTC. Amino acid sequence: CASTPPLGEGWWGDNEQFF.

This clonotype was seen ten or more times. The chain recombines TRBV4-2 with TRBJ1-2; TRBD1 agrees at 7 bases. The CDR3 has 14 residues. V gave up 2 bases and J gave up 8 bases; unmatched junction bases: 8. Germline V CDR1 and CDR2: LGHNA, YNFKEQ. The CDR3 protein is CASSQFDREGGYTF. CDR3 nucleotide sequence: TGTGCCAGCAGCCAATTTGACAGGGAAGGGGGCTACACCTTC.